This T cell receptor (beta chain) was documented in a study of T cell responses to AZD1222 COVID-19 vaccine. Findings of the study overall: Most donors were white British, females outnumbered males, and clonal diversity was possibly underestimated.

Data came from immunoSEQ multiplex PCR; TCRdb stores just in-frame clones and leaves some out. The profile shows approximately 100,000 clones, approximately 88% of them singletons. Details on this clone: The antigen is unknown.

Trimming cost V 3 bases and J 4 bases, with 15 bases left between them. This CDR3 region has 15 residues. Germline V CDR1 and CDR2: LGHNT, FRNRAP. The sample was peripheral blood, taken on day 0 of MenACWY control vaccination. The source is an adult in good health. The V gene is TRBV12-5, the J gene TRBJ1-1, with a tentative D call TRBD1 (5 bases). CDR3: CASGLGGSGGTEAFF. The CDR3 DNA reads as TGTGCTAGTGGTTTAGGAGGTTCGGGGGGCACTGAAGCTTTCTTT.